Given below is one T cell receptor (beta chain) in context. Its antigen is still unknown. It has no much larger one-base neighbor in the sample; base qualities were not kept. The data are from a study of blood T cell repertoires in COVID-19 (dated by TCRdb to 2020 to 2021). Regarding the research as a whole: Collaborator samples came from the United States, Italy and Spain and covered acute and convalescent phases of COVID-19. The prospective study material was composed of cDNA or gDNA derived from T cells, B-cell-depleted T cells, or PBMCs. The dataset comprised deeply sampled blood TCRbeta repertoires from subjects exposed to, actively infected with, or recovered from COVID-19. The repertoires were released in a freely available public database intended as a resource for research on the immune response to SARS-CoV-2. Samples came from the ongoing ImmuneRACE study (first 160 participants) plus 1,254 subjects from 6 global collaborators. Nearly every sample came with metadata listing a de-identified subject ID, COVID-19 status, age in years and sex. Where HLA class I and class II types were available, the types were taken from metadata supplied by the sample provider, not from assay-based typing. General study outcomes and caveats: Clinical and demographic metadata were provided uncurated, with the amount varying by source and participant.

The CDR3 goes from the cysteine to the phenylalanine over 15 residues. This entry keeps only the CDR3 DNA: 45 bases, framed from base 1. Relative to germline, V is 4 bases shorter and J is 1 base shorter, with 16 bases between their ends. The CDR1 and CDR2 encoded by the germline V gene (reference sequence) are GTSNPN and SVGIG. One collaborating source in Seattle enrolled patients while the patients were actively infected and followed the patients over time throughout the course of disease. The collaborating institutions used their own protocols to collect whole blood in K2EDTA tubes. Collaborator samples were shipped for TCRbeta analysis as frozen whole blood, isolated PBMCs, or DNA extracted from either sample type. The immunoSEQ Assay, a bias-controlled multiplex PCR, was used to amplify TCRbeta CDR3 regions from genomic DNA. For the original study's pipeline: Within the assay, amplification of reference gene primers was used to estimate how many nucleated cells each sample contained. To quantify the absolute abundance of each unique TCRbeta CDR3 rearrangement, sequence reads were collapsed and filtered. Productive Simpson clonality was computed per sample as the square root of Simpson's diversity index over productive rearrangements. TCRdb took over this immuneACCESS table, retaining in-frame rearrangements with V and J assigned. Such tables are incomplete; in checked studies, under half of the missing clones stem from an unresolved V gene, and the remainder is unexplained. The D gene and trimming were derived from the DNA, and the V and J assignments and clone size from that table. Present in this sample are approximately 250,000 clones, around 85% of which were seen just once. 4.5% to 6% of the sample is taken by the ten largest.

This TCR derives from a man aged 45-60 years with COVID-19, enrolled during active disease. The receptor chain draws on TRBV30 and TRBJ1-1; confidence is insufficient to name the D gene. Specimen: peripheral blood. The DNA reads TGTGCCTGGACTCCTCCGGGTCTCTCGAACACTGAAGCTTTCTTT. Its coded protein is CAWTPPGLSNTEAFF.